What follows are 14 T cell receptor beta chains derived from one specimen sequenced in a study of monozygotic twins with inflammatory bowel disease. For each CDR3 protein, TCRdb gives one entry from its re-call of the 5' RACE reads, without DNA. The table counts 420,000 or so distinct CDR3 sequences; 2.4% lies in the top ten. The source material was blood. Receptor source: a human donor with ulcerative colitis or Crohn's disease, or a healthy co-twin of an affected twin (not recorded which).

The chain employs TRBV6-1 and TRBJ2-7; TCRdb names TRBD1, which stays unverified in the absence of DNA. The CDR3 consists of 14 residues. Germline V lookup: CDR1 MNHNS, CDR2 SASEGT. The CDR3 reads CASRTGQGPYEQYF.

V and J are TRBV4-1 and TRBJ1-2. Germline loops: CDR1 MGHRA, CDR2 YSYEKL. CDR3 length: 15 residues. The CDR3: CASSQVLRANYGYTF.

This CDR3 reads CASSQDVWGVKDSGANVLTF. This chain links TRBV4-3 with TRBJ2-6; checking the TCRdb D call of TRBD1 is not possible without DNA. CDR3 length: 20 amino acids. Germline V CDR1 and CDR2: LGHNA, YSLEER.

The chain couples TRBV5-1 to TRBJ1-3; without DNA, the TCRdb call of TRBD1 cannot be checked. The CDR3 loop spans 16 amino acids. Germline V gene sequence: CDR1 SGHRS, CDR2 YFSETQ. The CDR3: CASSLNGQGIGNTIYF.

The chain employs TRBV7-8 and TRBJ2-5; TCRdb's D call of TRBD1 is untestable without DNA. This CDR3 comprises 11 residues. Germline CDR1 SGHVS, CDR2 FQNEAQ. CDR3 residues: CASHREETQYF.

The chain links TRBV5-1 to TRBJ2-1; TCRdb's assignment of TRBD2 cannot be checked, as there is no DNA. The CDR3 runs to 18 residues. Germline V lookup: CDR1 SGHRS, CDR2 YFSETQ. CDR3 in amino acids: CASSTTGLAGASYNEQFF.

The V and J genes are TRBV6-1 and TRBJ1-2; the TCRdb call, TRBD1, lacks DNA for checking. CDR1 MNHNS and CDR2 SASEGT come from the germline V gene. CDR3 length: 13 residues. CDR3 region: CASRNGQFYGYTF.

The chain combines TRBV5-4 with TRBJ2-5; TCRdb proposes TRBD1, but this gene call is untestable without DNA. Germline CDR1 SGHNT, CDR2 YYREEE (reference sequence). The CDR3 covers 16 residues. CDR3 residues: CASSLRGTGTRETQYF.

This chain joins TRBV2 and TRBJ1-6; TCRdb designates TRBD1, a call that cannot be tested without DNA. Germline CDR1 SNHLY, CDR2 FYNNEI. The CDR3 is 16 amino acids. CDR3: CASTPDRGSYNSPLHF.

The chain combines TRBV20-1 with TRBJ1-6; TCRdb gives TRBD1 as the D gene, but with no DNA this cannot be confirmed. The CDR3 consists of 18 residues. Germline V lookup: CDR1 DFQATT, CDR2 SNEGSKA (reference sequence). CDR3: CSASAGTDSSSYNSPLHF.

The gene calls are TRBV4-3 and TRBJ2-1; without DNA, the TCRdb call of TRBD2 cannot be checked. CDR3 length: 14 residues. CDR1 is LGHNA and CDR2 is YSLEER in the germline V gene. The CDR3 loop is CASSALAGAAEQFF.

The chain is built from TRBV4-1 and TRBJ1-2; the D call of TRBD1 rests on TCRdb alone, since no DNA is present to check it. From germline, CDR1 is MGHRA and CDR2 YSYEKL. The CDR3 has 15 amino acids. CDR3 protein: CASSQEPSRGHGYTF.

The chain recombines TRBV7-2 with TRBJ2-1. This CDR3 has 15 residues. Germline V gene lookup returns CDR1 SGHTA and CDR2 FQGNSA. CDR3 sequence: CASRRKWDSYNEQFF.

J is TRBJ2-3 and V is TRBV5-1; without DNA, the TCRdb call of TRBD2 cannot be checked. CDR3 size: 16 residues. The V gene's germline CDR1 is SGHRS and CDR2 YFSETQ. The CDR3 here is CASSLTSGGSTDTQYF.